Described below is a single T cell receptor (beta chain) sequence and its context. What it binds is unknown. This sample stems from a study of cytomegalovirus exposure and HLA in healthy donors. Method: immunoSEQ multiplex PCR; TCRdb's copy keeps in-frame clones and lacks some. The table has 40,000 to 60,000 clones, 94% seen once; the top ten hold 7.8%. This CDR3 is 15 amino acids long. The germline V and J ends were trimmed by 6 bases and 4 bases, with 17 bases remaining between them. The germline CDR1 and CDR2 sequences are MDHEN and SYDVKM. The study's findings and limits: Many donors shared some public TCRs, even though most TCR sequences were rare. Cytomegalovirus-associated TCR beta chains were listed, numbering under 200. According to reports, the classifier identified cytomegalovirus status with high specificity and sensitivity.

Sequencing used PBMCs. The chain has TRBV28 and TRBJ2-3, with D tentatively TRBD2 (5 bases). The sequence was collected from a woman aged 18-29 years in good health and CMV-seropositive. The CDR3 DNA follows: TGTGCCAGCAGCTCGGGGAGTCACCGGCCAGATACGCAGTATTTT. Its protein is CASSSGSHRPDTQYF.